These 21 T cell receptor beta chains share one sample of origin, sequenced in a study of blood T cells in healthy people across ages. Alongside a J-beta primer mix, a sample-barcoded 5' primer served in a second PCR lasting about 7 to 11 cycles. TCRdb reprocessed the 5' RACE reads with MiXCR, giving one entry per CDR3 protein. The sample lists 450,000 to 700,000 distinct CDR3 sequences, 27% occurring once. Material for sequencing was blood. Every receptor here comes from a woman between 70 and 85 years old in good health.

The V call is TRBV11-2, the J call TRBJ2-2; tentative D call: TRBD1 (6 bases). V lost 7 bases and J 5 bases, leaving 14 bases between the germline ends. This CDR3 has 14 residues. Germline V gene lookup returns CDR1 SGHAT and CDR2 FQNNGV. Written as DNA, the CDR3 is TGTGCCAGCACCTATTGGGGGCCGACCGGGGAGCTGTTTTTT. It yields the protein CASTYWGPTGELFF.

DNA of the CDR3: TGTGCCAGCAGTTTGCGACTTCCGGGGGACATTCAGTACTTC. Translating it yields CASSLRLPGDIQYF. The chain employs TRBV12-3 or TRBV12-4 and TRBJ2-4; D might be TRBD2 (6 bases). This CDR3 spans 14 amino acids. Trimming pared 3 bases from V and 8 bases from J, leaving 14 bases between.

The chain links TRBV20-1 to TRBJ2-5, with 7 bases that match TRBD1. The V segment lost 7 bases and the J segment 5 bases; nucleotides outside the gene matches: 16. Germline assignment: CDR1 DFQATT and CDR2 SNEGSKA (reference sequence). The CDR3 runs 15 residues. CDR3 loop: CSGSRTGGGQETQYF. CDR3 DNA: TGCAGTGGTTCCCGGACAGGTGGAGGTCAGGAGACCCAGTACTTC.

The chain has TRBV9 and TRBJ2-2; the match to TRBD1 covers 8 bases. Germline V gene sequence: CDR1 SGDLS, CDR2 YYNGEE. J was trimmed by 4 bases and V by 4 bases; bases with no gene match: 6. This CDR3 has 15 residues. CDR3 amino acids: CASSQRTGPTGELFF. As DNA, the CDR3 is TGTGCCAGCAGCCAAAGGACAGGGCCCACCGGGGAGCTGTTTTTT.

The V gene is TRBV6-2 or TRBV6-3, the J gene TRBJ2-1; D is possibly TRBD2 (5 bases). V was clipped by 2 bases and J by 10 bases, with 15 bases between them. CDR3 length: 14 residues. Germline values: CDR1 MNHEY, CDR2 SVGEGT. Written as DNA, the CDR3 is TGTGCCAGCAGTTACGGGAGTTTTTTCGGGGAGCAGTTCTTC. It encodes CASSYGSFFGEQFF.

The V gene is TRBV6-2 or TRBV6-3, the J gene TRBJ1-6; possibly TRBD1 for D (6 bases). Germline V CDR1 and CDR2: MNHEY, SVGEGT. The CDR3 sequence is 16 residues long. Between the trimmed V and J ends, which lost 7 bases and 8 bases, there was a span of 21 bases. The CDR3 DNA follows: TGTGCCAGCACCGACACCAGGGGTTCTGTTTATTCACCCCTCCACTTT. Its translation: CASTDTRGSVYSPLHF.

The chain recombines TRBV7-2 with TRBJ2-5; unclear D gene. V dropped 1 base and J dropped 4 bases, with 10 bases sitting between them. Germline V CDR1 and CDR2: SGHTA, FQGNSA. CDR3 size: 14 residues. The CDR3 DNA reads TGTGCCAGCAGCTTAGGCCCCAAGGCAGAGACCCAGTACTTC. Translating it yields CASSLGPKAETQYF.

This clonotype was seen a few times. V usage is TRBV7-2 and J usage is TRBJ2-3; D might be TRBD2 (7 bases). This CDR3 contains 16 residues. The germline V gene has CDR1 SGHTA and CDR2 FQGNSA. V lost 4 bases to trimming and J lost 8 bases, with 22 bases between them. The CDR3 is CASSSNGGLRTSTQYF. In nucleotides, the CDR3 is TGTGCCAGCAGCTCCAACGGGGGGCTACGTACGTCTACGCAGTATTTT.

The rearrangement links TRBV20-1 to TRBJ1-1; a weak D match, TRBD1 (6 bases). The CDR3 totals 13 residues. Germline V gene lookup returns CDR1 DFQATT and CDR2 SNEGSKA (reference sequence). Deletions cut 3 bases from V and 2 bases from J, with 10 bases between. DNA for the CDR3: TGCAGTGCTAGCGCAGGGGCAAACACTGAAGCTTTCTTT. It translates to CSASAGANTEAFF.

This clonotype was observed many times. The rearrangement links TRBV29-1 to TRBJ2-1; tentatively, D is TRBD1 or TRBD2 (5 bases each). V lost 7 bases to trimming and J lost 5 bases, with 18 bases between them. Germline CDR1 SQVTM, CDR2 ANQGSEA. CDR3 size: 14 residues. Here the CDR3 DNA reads TGCAGCGGCTGCAGGGACCCCTCAAACAATGAGCAGTTCTTC. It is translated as CSGCRDPSNNEQFF.

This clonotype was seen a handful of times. The CDR3 bases are TGCAGCGTTGAGGTCTCCCTCGGCCCTGGAAACACCATATATTTT. This translates into CSVEVSLGPGNTIYF. The V and J genes are TRBV29-1 and TRBJ1-3; D call uncertain. V shed 3 bases and J shed 2 bases, with 14 bases lying between them. Germline V gene data show CDR1 as SQVTM and CDR2 as ANQGSEA. This CDR3 spans 15 amino acids.

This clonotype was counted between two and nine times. The CDR3 DNA reads TGCGCCAGCAGCCCGACAGACAGCTCCTACAATGAGCAGTTCTTC. This sequence encodes CASSPTDSSYNEQFF. The chain employs TRBV5-1 and TRBJ2-1, with D maybe TRBD1 (5 bases). V lost 4 bases, J lost 0 bases, and 11 bases lay in between. CDR1 is SGHRS, CDR2 YFSETQ, per germline. The CDR3 runs to 15 residues.

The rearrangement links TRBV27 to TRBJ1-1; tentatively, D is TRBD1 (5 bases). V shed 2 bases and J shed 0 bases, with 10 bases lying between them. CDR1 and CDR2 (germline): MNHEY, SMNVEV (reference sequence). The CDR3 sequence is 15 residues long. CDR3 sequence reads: CASSLRGDLNTEAFF. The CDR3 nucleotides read TGTGCCAGCAGTTTACGGGGGGATCTGAACACTGAAGCTTTCTTT.

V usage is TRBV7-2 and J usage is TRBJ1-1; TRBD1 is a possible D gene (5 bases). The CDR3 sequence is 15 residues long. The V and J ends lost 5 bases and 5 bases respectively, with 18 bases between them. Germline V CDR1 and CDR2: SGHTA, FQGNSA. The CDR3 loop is CASSPGWGGVTEAFF. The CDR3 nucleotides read TGTGCCAGCAGCCCGGGGTGGGGGGGGGTGACTGAAGCTTTCTTT.

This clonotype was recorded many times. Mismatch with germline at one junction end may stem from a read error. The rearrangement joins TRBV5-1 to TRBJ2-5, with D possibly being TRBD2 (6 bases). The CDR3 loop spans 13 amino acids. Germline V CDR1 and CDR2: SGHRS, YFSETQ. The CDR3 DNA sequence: TGTGCCAGCAGCTTAGCTGGGGGGGAGACCCAGTACTTC. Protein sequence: CASSLAGGETQYF.

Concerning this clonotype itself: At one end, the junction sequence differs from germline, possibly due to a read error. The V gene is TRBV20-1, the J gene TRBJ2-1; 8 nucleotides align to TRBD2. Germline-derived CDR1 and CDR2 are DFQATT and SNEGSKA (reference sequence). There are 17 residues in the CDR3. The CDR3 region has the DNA TGCAGTGCTAGAGTCCCCCTGCTAAGCGGGAGAACCTATGAGCAGCTCTTC. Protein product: CSARVPLLSGRTYEQLF.

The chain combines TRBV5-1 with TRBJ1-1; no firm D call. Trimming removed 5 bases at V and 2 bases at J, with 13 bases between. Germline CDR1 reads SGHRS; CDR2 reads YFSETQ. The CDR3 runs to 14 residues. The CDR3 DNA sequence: TGCGCCAGCAGAATAGGATCACCCAACACTGAAGCTTTCTTT. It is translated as CASRIGSPNTEAFF.

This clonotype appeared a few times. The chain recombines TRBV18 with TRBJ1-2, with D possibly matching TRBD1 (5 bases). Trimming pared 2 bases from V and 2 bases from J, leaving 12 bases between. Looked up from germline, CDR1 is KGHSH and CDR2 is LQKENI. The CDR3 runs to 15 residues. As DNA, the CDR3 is TGTGCCAGCTCACCAAGTCAGGGCGAAAACTATGGCTACACCTTC. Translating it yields CASSPSQGENYGYTF.

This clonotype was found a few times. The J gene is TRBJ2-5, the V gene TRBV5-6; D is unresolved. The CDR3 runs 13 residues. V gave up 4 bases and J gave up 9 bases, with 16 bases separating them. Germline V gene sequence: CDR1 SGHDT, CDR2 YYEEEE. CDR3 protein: CASSPLLMGAQYF. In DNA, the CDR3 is TGTGCCAGCAGCCCCCTACTGATGGGCGCCCAGTACTTC.

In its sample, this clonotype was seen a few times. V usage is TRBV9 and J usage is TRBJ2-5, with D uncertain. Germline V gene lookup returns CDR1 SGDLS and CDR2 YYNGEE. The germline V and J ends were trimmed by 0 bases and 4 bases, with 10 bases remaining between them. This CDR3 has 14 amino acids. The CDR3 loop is CASSVEAAGETQYF. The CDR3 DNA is TGTGCCAGCAGCGTAGAGGCAGCAGGAGAGACCCAGTACTTC.

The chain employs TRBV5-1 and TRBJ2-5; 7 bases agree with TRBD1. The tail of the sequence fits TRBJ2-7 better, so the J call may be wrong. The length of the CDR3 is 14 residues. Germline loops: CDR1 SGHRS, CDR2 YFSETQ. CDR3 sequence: CASSPGTATYEQYF. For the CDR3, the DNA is TGCGCCAGCAGCCCCGGGACAGCAACTTACGAGCAGTACTTC.